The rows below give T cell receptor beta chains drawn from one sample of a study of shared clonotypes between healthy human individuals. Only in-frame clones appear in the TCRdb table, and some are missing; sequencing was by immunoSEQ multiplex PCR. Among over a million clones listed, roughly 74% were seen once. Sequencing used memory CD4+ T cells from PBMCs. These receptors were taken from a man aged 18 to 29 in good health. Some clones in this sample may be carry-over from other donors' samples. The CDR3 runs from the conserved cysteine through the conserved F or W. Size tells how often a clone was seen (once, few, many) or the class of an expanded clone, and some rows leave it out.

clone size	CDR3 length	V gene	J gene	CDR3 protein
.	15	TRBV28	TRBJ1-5	CASSLLQSRNQPQHF
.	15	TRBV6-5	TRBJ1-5	CASSYSTGSNQPQHF
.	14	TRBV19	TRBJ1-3	CASSRTDSGNTIYF
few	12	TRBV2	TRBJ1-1	CASSEAGRGAFF
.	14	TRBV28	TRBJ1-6	CASRILRDNSPLHF
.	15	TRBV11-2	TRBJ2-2	CASITGQDLSGELFF
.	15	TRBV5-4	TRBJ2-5	CASSLVNGAQETQYF
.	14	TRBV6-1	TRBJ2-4	CASSELSGKWIQYF
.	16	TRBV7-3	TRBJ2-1	CASSPLGGSSYNEQFF
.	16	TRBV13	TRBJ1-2	CASTHLLRDSFYGYTF